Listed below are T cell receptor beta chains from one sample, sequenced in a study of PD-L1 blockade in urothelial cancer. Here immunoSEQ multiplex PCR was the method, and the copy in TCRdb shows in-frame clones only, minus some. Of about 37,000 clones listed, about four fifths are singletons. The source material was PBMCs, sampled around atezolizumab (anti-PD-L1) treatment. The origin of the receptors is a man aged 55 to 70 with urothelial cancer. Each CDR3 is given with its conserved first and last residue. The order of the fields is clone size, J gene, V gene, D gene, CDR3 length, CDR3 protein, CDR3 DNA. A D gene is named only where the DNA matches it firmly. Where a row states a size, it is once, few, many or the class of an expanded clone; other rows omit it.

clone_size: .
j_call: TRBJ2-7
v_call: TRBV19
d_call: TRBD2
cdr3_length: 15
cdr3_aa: CASSSPSGSSYEQYF
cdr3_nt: TGTGCCAGTAGTTCTCCTAGCGGGAGCTCCTACGAGCAGTACTTC

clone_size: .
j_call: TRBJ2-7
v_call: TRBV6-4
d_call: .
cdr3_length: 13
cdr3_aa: CAALPEAARKQYF
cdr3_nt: TGTGCCGCCCTCCCTGAGGCCGCTAGGAAGCAGTACTTC

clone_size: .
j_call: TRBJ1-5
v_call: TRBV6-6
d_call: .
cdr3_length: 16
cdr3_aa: CASTAFRGESNQPQHF
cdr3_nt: TGTGCCAGCACCGCCTTCCGGGGAGAAAGCAATCAGCCCCAGCATTTT

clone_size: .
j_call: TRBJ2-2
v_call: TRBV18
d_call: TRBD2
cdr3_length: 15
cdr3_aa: CASSTSGAGTGELFF
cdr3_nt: TGTGCCAGCTCAACTAGCGGGGCCGGGACCGGGGAGCTGTTTTTT

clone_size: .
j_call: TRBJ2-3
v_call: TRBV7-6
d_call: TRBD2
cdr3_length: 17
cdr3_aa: CASSLAGTSGGGATQYF
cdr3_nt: TGTGCCAGCAGCTTGGCTGGGACTAGCGGGGGGGGAGCTACGCAGTATTTT

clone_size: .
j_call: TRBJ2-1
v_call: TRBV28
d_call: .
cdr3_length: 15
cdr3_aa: CASSFRGPSYNEQFF
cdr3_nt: TGTGCCAGCAGTTTCAGGGGTCCTTCCTACAATGAGCAGTTCTTC

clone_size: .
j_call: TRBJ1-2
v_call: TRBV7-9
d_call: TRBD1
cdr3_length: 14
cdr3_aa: CASSLGQGAGGYTF
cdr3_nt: TGTGCCAGCAGCTTGGGACAGGGGGCAGGTGGCTACACCTTC

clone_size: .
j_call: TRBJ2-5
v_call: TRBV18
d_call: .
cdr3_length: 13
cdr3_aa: CASSPSHQETQYF
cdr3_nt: TGTGCCAGCTCACCTAGTCACCAAGAGACCCAGTACTTC

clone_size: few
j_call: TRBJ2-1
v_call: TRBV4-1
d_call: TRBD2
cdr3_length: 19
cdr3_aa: CASSHPEGLAGELYNEQFF
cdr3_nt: TGCGCCAGCAGCCACCCCGAGGGACTAGCGGGGGAGCTCTACAATGAGCAGTTCTTC

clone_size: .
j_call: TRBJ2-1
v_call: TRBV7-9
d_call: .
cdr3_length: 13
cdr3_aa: CASSLGGVSEQFF
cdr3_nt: TGTGCCAGCAGCTTAGGGGGGGTATCTGAGCAGTTCTTC

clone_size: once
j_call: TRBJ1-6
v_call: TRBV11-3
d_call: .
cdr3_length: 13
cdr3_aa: CASSLSYNSPLHF
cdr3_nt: TGTGCCAGCAGCTTATCTTATAATTCACCCCTCCACTTT

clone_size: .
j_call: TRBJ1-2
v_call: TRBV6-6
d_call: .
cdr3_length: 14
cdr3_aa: CASSYPTEGPGYTF
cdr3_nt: TGTGCCAGCAGTTACCCCACAGAAGGTCCTGGCTACACCTTC

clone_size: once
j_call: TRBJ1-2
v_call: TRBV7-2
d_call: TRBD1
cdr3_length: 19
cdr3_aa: CASSRAPRDRRPMNYGYTF
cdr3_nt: TGTGCCAGCAGCCGTGCCCCGCGGGACAGGCGTCCTATGAACTATGGCTACACCTTC

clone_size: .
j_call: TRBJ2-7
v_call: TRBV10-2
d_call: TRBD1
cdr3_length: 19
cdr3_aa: CASSESYVLGQGPPYEQYF
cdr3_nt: TGCGCCAGCAGTGAGTCCTACGTATTGGGACAGGGTCCCCCCTACGAGCAGTACTTC

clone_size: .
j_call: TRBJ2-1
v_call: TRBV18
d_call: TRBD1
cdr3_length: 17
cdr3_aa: CASSPLMTGRTYNEQFF
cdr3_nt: TGTGCCAGCTCACCACTCATGACAGGGCGAACCTACAATGAGCAGTTCTTC

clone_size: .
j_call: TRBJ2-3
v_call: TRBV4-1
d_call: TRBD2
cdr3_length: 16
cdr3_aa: CASSRGTSGVGDTQYF
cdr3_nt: TGCGCCAGCAGCCGTGGGACTAGCGGGGTTGGGGATACGCAGTATTTT

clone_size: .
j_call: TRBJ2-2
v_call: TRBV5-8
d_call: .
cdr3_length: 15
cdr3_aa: CASRTGSWWTGELFF
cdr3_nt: TGTGCCAGCAGAACAGGGAGCTGGTGGACCGGGGAGCTGTTTTTT

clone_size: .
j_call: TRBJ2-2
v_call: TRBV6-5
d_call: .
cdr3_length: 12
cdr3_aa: CASSYYSGELFF
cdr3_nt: TGTGCCAGCAGTTACTACAGCGGGGAGCTGTTTTTT

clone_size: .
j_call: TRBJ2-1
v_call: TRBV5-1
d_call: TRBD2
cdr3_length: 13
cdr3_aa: CASSLDPSGEQFF
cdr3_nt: TGCGCCAGCAGCTTGGACCCTAGCGGTGAGCAGTTCTTC

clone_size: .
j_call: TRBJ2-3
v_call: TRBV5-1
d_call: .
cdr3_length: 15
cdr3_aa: CASSLRGSSTDTQYF
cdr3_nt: TGCGCCAGCAGCTTGAGGGGCTCTAGCACAGATACGCAGTATTTT

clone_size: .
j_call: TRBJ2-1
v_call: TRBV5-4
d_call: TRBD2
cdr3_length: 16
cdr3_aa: CASSPSWGGSYNEQFF
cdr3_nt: TGTGCCAGCAGCCCAAGTTGGGGGGGCTCCTACAATGAGCAGTTCTTC

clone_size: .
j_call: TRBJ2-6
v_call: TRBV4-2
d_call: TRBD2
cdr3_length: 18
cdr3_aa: CASSQGSTRESGANVLTF
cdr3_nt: TGTGCCAGCAGCCAAGGGAGTACGCGGGAGTCTGGGGCCAACGTCCTGACTTTC

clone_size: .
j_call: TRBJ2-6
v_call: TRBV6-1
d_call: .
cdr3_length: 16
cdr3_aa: CASSDDDSPGANVLTF
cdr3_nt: TGTGCCAGCAGTGACGACGACAGTCCTGGGGCCAACGTCCTGACTTTC

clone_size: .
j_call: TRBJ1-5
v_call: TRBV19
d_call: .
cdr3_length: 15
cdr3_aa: CASSDRIGEGQPQHF
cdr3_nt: TGTGCCAGTAGTGATCGGATAGGGGAAGGACAGCCCCAGCATTTT

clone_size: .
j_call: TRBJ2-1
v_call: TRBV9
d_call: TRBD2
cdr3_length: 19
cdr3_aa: CASSVAASGGALGVNEQFF
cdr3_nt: TGTGCCAGCAGCGTAGCGGCTAGCGGGGGGGCGCTGGGGGTAAATGAGCAGTTCTTC

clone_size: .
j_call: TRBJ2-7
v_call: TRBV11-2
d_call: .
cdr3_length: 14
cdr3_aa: CASSPRDFAYEQYF
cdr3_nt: TGTGCCAGCAGCCCCCGGGACTTTGCCTACGAGCAGTACTTC

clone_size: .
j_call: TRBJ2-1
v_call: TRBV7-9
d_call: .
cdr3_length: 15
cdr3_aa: CASSLGWGGYNEQFF
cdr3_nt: TGTGCCAGCAGCCTAGGCTGGGGAGGCTACAATGAGCAGTTCTTC

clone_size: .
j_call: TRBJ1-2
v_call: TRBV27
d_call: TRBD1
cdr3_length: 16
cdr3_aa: CASSPGTGGIMSGYTF
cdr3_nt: TGTGCCAGCAGTCCCGGGACAGGGGGTATTATGTCGGGCTACACCTTC

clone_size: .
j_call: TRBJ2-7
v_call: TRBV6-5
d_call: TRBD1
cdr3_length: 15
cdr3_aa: CASRTDRGRGYEQYF
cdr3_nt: TGTGCCAGCAGGACCGACAGGGGACGTGGTTACGAGCAGTACTTC

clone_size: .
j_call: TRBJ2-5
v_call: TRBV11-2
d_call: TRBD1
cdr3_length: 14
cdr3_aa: CASRPNRGQETQYF
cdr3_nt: TGTGCCAGCAGACCAAACAGGGGCCAAGAGACCCAGTACTTC

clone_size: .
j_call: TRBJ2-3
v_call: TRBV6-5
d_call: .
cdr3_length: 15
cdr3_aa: CASSYGAGFKATQYF
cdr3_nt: TGTGCCAGCAGTTATGGGGCAGGCTTCAAGGCTACGCAGTATTTT

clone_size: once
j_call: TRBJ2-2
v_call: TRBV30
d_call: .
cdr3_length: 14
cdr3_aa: CAWTRAANTGELFF
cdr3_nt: TGTGCCTGGACGAGGGCGGCGAACACCGGGGAGCTGTTTTTT

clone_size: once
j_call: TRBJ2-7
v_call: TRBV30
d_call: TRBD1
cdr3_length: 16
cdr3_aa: CAWSRHPRQGSYEQYF
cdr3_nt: TGTGCCTGGAGTAGGCACCCACGACAGGGGTCCTACGAGCAGTACTTC

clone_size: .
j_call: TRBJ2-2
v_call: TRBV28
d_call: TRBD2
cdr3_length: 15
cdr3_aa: CASAGRGGVAGELFF
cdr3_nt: TGTGCCAGCGCGGGGCGGGGGGGAGTAGCAGGGGAGCTGTTTTTT

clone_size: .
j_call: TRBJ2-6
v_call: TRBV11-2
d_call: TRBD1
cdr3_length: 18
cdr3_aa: CASSLAPGQKAGANVLTF
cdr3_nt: TGTGCCAGCAGCTTAGCGCCGGGACAGAAAGCTGGGGCCAACGTCCTGACTTTC

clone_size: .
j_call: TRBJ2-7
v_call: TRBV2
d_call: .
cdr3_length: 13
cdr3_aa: CASSVRRAYEQYF
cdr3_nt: TGTGCCAGCAGTGTTCGCAGGGCCTACGAGCAGTACTTC